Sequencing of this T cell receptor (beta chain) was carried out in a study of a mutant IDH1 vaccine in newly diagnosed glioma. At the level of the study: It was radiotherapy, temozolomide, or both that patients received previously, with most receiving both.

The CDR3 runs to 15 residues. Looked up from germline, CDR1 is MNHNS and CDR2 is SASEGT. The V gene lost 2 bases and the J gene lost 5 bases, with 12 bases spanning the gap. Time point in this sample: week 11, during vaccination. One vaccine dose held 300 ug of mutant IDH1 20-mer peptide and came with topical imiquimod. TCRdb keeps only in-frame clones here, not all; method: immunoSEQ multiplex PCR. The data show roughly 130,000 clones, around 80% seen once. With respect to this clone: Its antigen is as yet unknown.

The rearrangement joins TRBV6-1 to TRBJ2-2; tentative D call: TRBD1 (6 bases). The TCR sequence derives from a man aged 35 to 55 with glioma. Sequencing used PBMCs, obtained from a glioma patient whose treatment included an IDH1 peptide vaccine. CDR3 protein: CASSERTDSTGELFF. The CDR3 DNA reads TGTGCCAGCAGTGAACGGACAGATTCTACCGGGGAGCTGTTTTTT.